This passage covers 26 T cell receptor beta chains from one sample sequenced in a study of blood T cell repertoires in COVID-19. TCRdb's copy holds only in-frame clones and misses some; the assay was immunoSEQ multiplex PCR. The data show 250,000 to 300,000 clones, roughly nine tenths seen once. The sample consisted of peripheral blood. The origin of the receptors is a woman aged 50 to 60 who had recovered from COVID-19.

V usage is TRBV6-1 and J usage is TRBJ2-7, with TRBD1 matching over 7 bases. Germline CDR1 is MNHNS and CDR2 is SASEGT. This CDR3 comprises 14 residues. Trimming cost V 1 base and J 6 bases; bases outside gene matches: 6. The CDR3 coding sequence is TGTGCCAGCAGTGAAGAGGGGACAGAGATCGAGCAGTACTTC. Translated: CASSEEGTEIEQYF.

This clone was picked up many times. The chain uses TRBV11-2 and TRBJ2-2; a possible D gene is TRBD1 (5 bases). Trimming removed 5 bases from V and 4 bases from J, with 8 bases in between. Germline V gene sequence: CDR1 SGHAT, CDR2 FQNNGV. CDR3 length: 13 residues. The CDR3 DNA reads TGTGCCAGCAGCAGACAGATCACCGGGGAGCTGTTTTTT. It is translated as CASSRQITGELFF. The complete variable domain, with remaining parts taken from reference TRBV11-2 and TRBJ2-2, reads EAGVAQSPRYKIIEKRQSVAFWCNPISGHATLYWYQQILGQGPKLLIQFQNNGVVDDSQLPKDRFSAERLKGVDSTLKIQPAKLEDSAVYLCASSRQITGELFFGEGSRLTVL.

The V gene is TRBV4-3, the J gene TRBJ1-3, with D perhaps TRBD1 (5 bases). V was clipped by 4 bases and J by 0 bases, with 10 bases between them. This CDR3 is built from 15 residues. CDR1 and CDR2 from the germline V gene are LGHNA and YSLEER. Here the CDR3 reads CASSPDISSGNTIYF. CDR3 bases: TGCGCCAGCAGCCCGGACATCTCCTCTGGAAACACCATATATTTT.

The V and J genes are TRBV5-1 and TRBJ2-3, with 8 bases lining up with TRBD2. Unmatched junction bases numbered 10, after V lost 6 bases and J lost 1 base. Germline CDR1 is SGHRS and CDR2 is YFSETQ. The length of the CDR3 is 16 residues. The CDR3 sequence: CASTGGSAGGTDTQYF. The CDR3 coding sequence is TGCGCCAGCACAGGTGGGTCAGCGGGGGGCACAGATACGCAGTATTTT.

This clone showed up just a few times. The chain is built from TRBV5-1 and TRBJ1-2; 7 bases agree with TRBD1. V lost 3 bases to trimming and J lost 2 bases; unmatched junction nucleotides: 4. Germline V lookup: CDR1 SGHRS, CDR2 YFSETQ. CDR3 length equals 14 residues. Written as DNA, the CDR3 is TGCGCCAGCAGCTCTCAGACAGGGAACTATGGCTACACCTTC. Protein: CASSSQTGNYGYTF.

The chain combines TRBV9 with TRBJ2-1, with 7 bases matching TRBD2. CDR1 is SGDLS, CDR2 YYNGEE, per germline. The CDR3 contains 13 residues. J gave up 7 bases and V 2 bases, and 3 bases lay outside the gene matches. DNA of the CDR3: TGTGCCAGCAGCGTCACGGGGGGTAATGAGCAGTTCTTC. It codes for CASSVTGGNEQFF.

The chain recombines TRBV19 with TRBJ1-5; 7 bases are shared with TRBD1. The germline CDR1 and CDR2 sequences are LNHDA and SQIVND (reference sequence). The CDR3 has 14 residues. Trimming took 10 bases from V and 0 from J; bases not matched to a gene: 6. The CDR3 region is CATRQGHSNQPQHF. The CDR3 DNA follows: TGTGCCACCCGACAGGGCCATAGCAATCAGCCCCAGCATTTT.

This sequence joins TRBV4-3 and TRBJ2-3; possibly TRBD1 for D (6 bases). In germline, CDR1 is LGHNA, CDR2 YSLEER. Trimming stripped 1 base from V and 1 base from J, with 15 bases between. There are 17 residues in the CDR3. The CDR3, as DNA: TGCGCCAGCAGCCAAGTTACAGGGTCTTGGGGCACAGATACGCAGTATTTT. Its protein is CASSQVTGSWGTDTQYF.

The chain employs TRBV6-2 or TRBV6-3 and TRBJ1-3; D is unresolved. V was cut by 5 bases and J by 0 bases, with 8 bases left in between. The CDR3 spans 14 residues. Germline assignment: CDR1 MNHEY and CDR2 SVGEGT. This CDR3 is CASSVLFSGNTIYF. As DNA, the CDR3 is TGTGCCAGCAGTGTTCTATTCTCTGGAAACACCATATATTTT.

V usage is TRBV29-1 and J usage is TRBJ1-1, with 7 bases fitting TRBD1. Germline loops: CDR1 SQVTM, CDR2 ANQGSEA. V lost 4 bases, J lost 3 bases, and 17 bases stayed unmatched. There are 17 residues in the CDR3. The CDR3 DNA is TGCAGCGTTGGGGGTGGAGGGACAGCACGTCGGTACACTGAAGCTTTCTTT. Protein sequence: CSVGGGGTARRYTEAFF.

V usage is TRBV7-9 and J usage is TRBJ1-2; weak D call: TRBD1 (6 bases). The germline V and J ends were trimmed by 2 bases and 6 bases, with 28 bases remaining between them. Germline V gene data show CDR1 as SEHNR and CDR2 as FQNEAQ (reference sequence). The CDR3 spans 19 residues. The CDR3 spells CASSLTPPWKKTGSNGYTF. CDR3 nucleotides: TGTGCCAGCAGCTTAACTCCCCCCTGGAAAAAGACAGGCTCGAATGGCTACACCTTC.

The chain recombines TRBV7-3 with TRBJ1-6; 11 bases match TRBD1. J was trimmed by 10 bases and V by 3 bases; bases with no gene match: 2. CDR1 SGHTA and CDR2 FQGTGA come from the germline V gene. The CDR3 length is 14 residues. The CDR3 nucleotides are TGTGCCAGCAGCTTGGGACAGGGGGGATCACCCCTCCACTTT. Its protein product is CASSLGQGGSPLHF. The variable domain in full, with the rest retrieved from reference TRBV7-3 and TRBJ1-6, is GAGVSQTPSNKVTEKGKYVELRCDPISGHTALYWYRQSLGQGPEFLIYFQGTGAADDSGLPNDRFFAVRPEGSVSTLKIQRTERGDSAVYLCASSLGQGGSPLHFGNGTRLTVT.

This clone was counted a single time. The chain recombines TRBV7-2 with TRBJ1-3; D may be TRBD1 (6 bases). The V gene lost 5 bases and the J gene lost 4 bases, with 18 bases spanning the gap. The germline CDR1 and CDR2 sequences are SGHTA and FQGNSA. This CDR3 is 16 amino acids long. The CDR3 DNA follows: TGTGCCAGCAGCGCCCGTATGGCAGGGGCCGGAAACACCATATATTTT. It specifies CASSARMAGAGNTIYF.

This chain connects TRBV9 to TRBJ1-6; D ambiguous. CDR1 is SGDLS and CDR2 is YYNGEE in the germline V gene. This CDR3 spans 15 amino acids. Trimming removed 2 bases from V and 6 bases from J, with 12 bases in between. This chain's CDR3 is CASSVAGRVNSPLHF. CDR3 bases: TGTGCCAGCAGCGTTGCGGGCAGAGTTAATTCACCCCTCCACTTT. The whole variable domain, filled in from reference TRBV9 and TRBJ1-6, reads DSGVTQTPKHLITATGQRVTLRCSPRSGDLSVYWYQQSLDQGLQFLIQYYNGEERAKGNILERFSAQQFPDLHSELNLSSLELGDSALYFCASSVAGRVNSPLHFGNGTRLTVT.

Ten or more counts support this clone. This chain connects TRBV2 to TRBJ2-7; tentative D call: TRBD2 (5 bases). The ends were cut back, 8 bases at V and 4 bases at J, with 12 bases in the middle. The germline gives CDR1 SNHLY, CDR2 FYNNEI. The CDR3 length is 12 residues. CDR3 amino acids: CASCSRGYEQYF. The CDR3 nucleotides read TGTGCCAGCTGCAGCCGCGGGTACGAGCAGTACTTC.

The chain employs TRBV3-1 (or the pseudogene TRBV3-2) and TRBJ2-1; possibly TRBD1 for D (5 bases). The germline V gene encodes CDR1 LGHDT and CDR2 YNNKEL (reference sequence). V was pared by 3 bases and J by 4 bases, with 10 bases between. The CDR3 spans 14 residues. The CDR3 protein is CASSQRQTYNEQFF. DNA for the CDR3: TGTGCCAGCAGCCAGAGACAGACATACAATGAGCAGTTCTTC.

This clone was counted once. The chain employs TRBV2 and TRBJ1-1, with D possibly matching TRBD1 (6 bases). Per germline, CDR1 SNHLY and CDR2 FYNNEI. This CDR3 spans 12 amino acids. V lost 8 bases, J lost 2 bases, and 9 bases lay in between. The CDR3 DNA is TGTGCCAGCCGGACAGTAAACACTGAAGCTTTCTTT. This encodes CASRTVNTEAFF.

V gene TRBV19 combines with J gene TRBJ1-6; 7 nucleotides agree with TRBD1. The CDR3 spans 18 residues. V was clipped by 0 bases and J by 7 bases; unmatched bases: 12. Germline V gives CDR1 LNHDA, CDR2 SQIVND (reference sequence). The CDR3 DNA is TGTGCCAGTAGTATAGATCTATCGACAGGGCCTTGGAATTCACCCCTCCACTTT. It yields the protein CASSIDLSTGPWNSPLHF.

V usage is TRBV24-1 and J usage is TRBJ1-1; 9 bases are shared with TRBD1. This CDR3 has 17 amino acids. V lost 6 bases and J lost 2; bases outside the gene matches: 12. Germline V gene lookup returns CDR1 KGHDR and CDR2 SFDVKD. Here the CDR3 DNA reads TGTGCCACCAGTTGGAGGGAAATGGGACAGGGTAACACTGAAGCTTTCTTT. Residues: CATSWREMGQGNTEAFF.

This clone was recorded a few times. The gene calls are TRBV13 and TRBJ1-1; D call uncertain. The CDR3 runs to 12 residues. The germline V gene has CDR1 PRHDT and CDR2 FYEKMQ (reference sequence). V was clipped by 2 bases and J by 1 base, with 2 bases between them. The CDR3 reads CASSLQNTEAFF. CDR3 bases: TGTGCCAGCAGCTTACAGAACACTGAAGCTTTCTTT.

V usage is TRBV15 and J usage is TRBJ1-2; D remains unclear. The CDR3 spans 15 residues. CDR1 is LNHNV and CDR2 is YYDKDF in the germline V gene (reference sequence). The ends were cut back, 1 base at V and 8 bases at J, with 17 bases in the middle. CDR3 amino acids: CATSRVGVLREGYTF. Here the CDR3 DNA reads TGTGCCACCAGCAGAGTAGGAGTTTTGAGGGAAGGCTACACCTTC.

The rearrangement links TRBV19 to TRBJ2-7; D is perhaps TRBD1 (5 bases). V was pared by 6 bases and J by 7 bases, with 19 bases between. The length of the CDR3 is 14 residues. Looked up from germline, CDR1 is LNHDA and CDR2 is SQIVND (reference sequence). The CDR3 spells CASRGRQAVGEQYF. The CDR3 DNA follows: TGTGCCAGTAGGGGGCGCCAAGCTGTGGGGGAGCAGTACTTC.

This rearrangement joins TRBV24-1 to TRBJ2-2, with TRBD1 identical over 11 bases. V lost 4 bases and J lost 2; bases outside the gene matches: 5. Germline V CDR1 and CDR2: KGHDR, SFDVKD. The CDR3 is 17 residues long. The CDR3 bases are TGTGCCACCAGTGACTCCGGGACAGGGGGAAACACCGGGGAGCTGTTTTTT. This codes for CATSDSGTGGNTGELFF.

The chain employs TRBV7-3 and TRBJ2-3, with 10 bases matching TRBD1. Germline V CDR1 and CDR2: SGHTA, FQGTGA. V trimming: 5 bases; J trimming: 2 bases; junction bases outside the gene matches: 13. CDR3 length equals 18 residues. The DNA for the CDR3 is TGTGCCAGCAGCCCCATCGCAAAGGGGACAGGGGACACAGATACGCAGTATTTT. Translating gives CASSPIAKGTGDTDTQYF.

This clone was observed once. The J gene is TRBJ1-1, the V gene TRBV6-5, with 7 bases aligning to TRBD1. CDR1 and CDR2 from the germline V gene are MNHEY and SVGAGI. The CDR3 has 14 residues. J was trimmed by 0 bases and V by 5 bases; bases with no gene match: 3. The CDR3 DNA sequence: TGTGCCAGCAGTCACAGGGGTATGAACACTGAAGCTTTCTTT. It codes for CASSHRGMNTEAFF.

The chain couples TRBV13 to TRBJ2-3; 11 bases fit TRBD2. Germline V CDR1 and CDR2: PRHDT, FYEKMQ (reference sequence). V was clipped by 9 bases and J by 2 bases; unmatched bases: 4. The CDR3 covers 14 residues. CDR3 nucleotides: TGTGCCAGTAGCGGGGGGGCCAACACAGATACGCAGTATTTT. Encoded protein: CASSGGANTDTQYF. Complete variable domain (other parts from reference TRBV13 and TRBJ2-3): AAGVIQSPRHLIKEKRETATLKCYPIPRHDTVYWYQQGPGQDPQFLISFYEKMQSDKGSIPDRFSAQQFSDYHSELNMSSLELGDSALYFCASSGGANTDTQYFGPGTRLTVL.